The 27 T cell receptor beta chains below were found in one sample sequenced in a study of blood T cell repertoires in COVID-19. TCRdb's table, derived via immunoSEQ multiplex PCR, lists solely in-frame clones and lacks some. The sample holds some 43,000 clones, almost 85% seen once. Sequenced input: peripheral blood. The source of these receptors is a woman aged 55-75 years with acute or convalescent COVID-19.

This clone is a singleton in its sample. The chain is built from TRBV5-8 and TRBJ1-6; 9 bases are shared with TRBD1. The length of the CDR3 is 15 residues. Trimming took 5 bases from V and 7 from J; bases not matched to a gene: 7. Germline CDR1 is SGHTS and CDR2 is YDEGEE. The CDR3 sequence: CASRQGARRNSPLHF. The CDR3 DNA sequence: TGTGCCAGCAGACAGGGGGCTCGTCGGAATTCACCCCTCCACTTT. Full variable domain (remainder filled in from reference TRBV5-8 and TRBJ1-6): EAGVTQSPTHLIKTRGQQATLRCSPISGHTSVYWYQQALGLGLQFLLWYDEGEERNRGNFPPRFSGRQFPNYSSELNVNALELEDSALYLCASRQGARRNSPLHFGNGTRLTVT.

This rearrangement joins TRBV2 to TRBJ1-1, with a tentative D call TRBD1 (6 bases). CDR3 size: 16 residues. Germline CDR1 is SNHLY and CDR2 is FYNNEI. With 7 bases removed from V and 1 base from J, the gap between germline ends came to 19 bases. CDR3: CASTKEGGGKNTEAFF. The CDR3 DNA reads as TGTGCCAGCACTAAGGAAGGGGGGGGTAAGAACACTGAAGCTTTCTTT. The whole variable domain, remainder taken from reference TRBV2 and TRBJ1-1, is EPEVTQTPSHQVTQMGQEVILRCVPISNHLYFYWYRQILGQKVEFLVSFYNNEISEKSEIFDDQFSVERPDGSNFTLKIRSTKLEDSAMYFCASTKEGGGKNTEAFFGQGTRLTVV.

The chain has TRBV18 and TRBJ1-1; 9 bases line up with TRBD1. V lost 3 bases, J lost 4 bases, and 0 bases stayed unmatched. CDR1 is KGHSH, CDR2 LQKENI, per germline. The CDR3 covers 13 residues. The CDR3 sequence is CASSPDRGTEAFF. The CDR3 coding sequence is TGTGCCAGCTCACCGGACAGGGGCACTGAAGCTTTCTTT. The variable domain in full, with the rest retrieved from reference TRBV18 and TRBJ1-1, is NAGVMQNPRHLVRRRGQEARLRCSPMKGHSHVYWYRQLPEEGLKFMVYLQKENIIDESGMPKERFSAEFPKEGPSILRIQQVVRGDSAAYFCASSPDRGTEAFFGQGTRLTVV.

This chain joins TRBV7-8 and TRBJ2-3; TRBD2 is a possible D gene (5 bases). Germline V gene lookup returns CDR1 SGHVS and CDR2 FQNEAQ. V was trimmed by 5 bases and J by 0 bases, leaving 12 bases between them. This CDR3 has 15 amino acids. The CDR3 DNA is TGTGCCAGCAGCCCCCGGGGAGACAGCACAGATACGCAGTATTTT. Translation gives CASSPRGDSTDTQYF.

V gene TRBV7-2 combines with J gene TRBJ2-1; 9 bases line up with TRBD2. CDR1 and CDR2 (germline): SGHTA, FQGNSA. V shed 1 base, J shed 5 bases, and the junction held 6 bases outside the gene matches. The CDR3 contains 16 residues. CDR3 nucleotides: TGTGCCAGCAGCTTAGAGCTAGCGGGGACGAACAATGAGCAGTTCTTC. Amino acids: CASSLELAGTNNEQFF.

This chain joins TRBV28 and TRBJ1-5; TRBD1 might be the D (5 bases). Trimming cost V 8 bases and J 9 bases, with 17 bases left between them. Germline CDR1 MDHEN, CDR2 SYDVKM. CDR3 size: 13 residues. The CDR3 nucleotides are TGTGCCAGCTCCCCGACAGCCACCCGGCCCCAGCATTTT. It is translated as CASSPTATRPQHF.

The chain uses TRBV24-1 and TRBJ1-2, with D tentatively TRBD1 (5 bases). Trimming shortened V by 7 bases and J by 7 bases, and 15 bases separated the two germline ends. The CDR3 extends over 13 amino acids. Germline CDR1 reads KGHDR; CDR2 reads SFDVKD. CDR3 nucleotide sequence: TGTGCCACCAGCAGGAGGGACGGACGTGGCTACACCTTC. Translated: CATSRRDGRGYTF.

The chain combines TRBV18 with TRBJ1-1; D might be TRBD1 (6 bases). This CDR3 has 15 residues. The ends were cut back, 1 base at V and 3 bases at J, with 12 bases in the middle. Germline values: CDR1 KGHSH, CDR2 LQKENI. The CDR3 DNA is TGTGCCAGCTCACCACGAACAGGGTGGGACACTGAAGCTTTCTTT. This sequence encodes CASSPRTGWDTEAFF.

The chain has TRBV5-1 and TRBJ1-1; 7 nucleotides match TRBD1. CDR3 length: 16 amino acids. The germline gives CDR1 SGHRS, CDR2 YFSETQ. V was clipped by 2 bases and J by 2 bases; unmatched bases: 9. CDR3 region: CASSFYPDRANTEAFF. For the CDR3, the DNA is TGCGCCAGCAGCTTTTATCCCGACAGGGCCAACACTGAAGCTTTCTTT.

The rearrangement joins TRBV5-6 to TRBJ1-2; 8 bases match TRBD1. Germline V gene sequence: CDR1 SGHDT, CDR2 YYEEEE. The ends lost 3 bases at V and 4 bases at J; junction bases unmatched: 14. The CDR3 has 17 residues. The CDR3 loop reads CASSYPPGQALFYGYTF. The CDR3 bases are TGTGCCAGCAGCTACCCACCGGGACAGGCCCTTTTCTATGGCTACACCTTC.

The rearrangement uses TRBV12-3 or TRBV12-4 and TRBJ2-1; D call uncertain. The CDR3 contains 13 residues. V lost 3 bases to trimming and J lost 5 bases, with 8 bases between them. CDR3 region: CASSFGLDNEQFF. In DNA, the CDR3 is TGTGCCAGCAGTTTCGGTCTAGACAATGAGCAGTTCTTC.

This chain connects TRBV5-5 to TRBJ1-6, with a weak D call TRBD1 (6 bases). CDR1 and CDR2 from the germline V gene are SGHKS and YYEKEE (reference sequence). This CDR3 has 16 amino acids. V was trimmed by 4 bases and J by 9 bases, leaving 20 bases between them. This CDR3 is CASSALMGAPTSPLHF. As DNA, the CDR3 is TGTGCCAGCAGCGCCCTGATGGGGGCCCCTACTTCACCCCTCCACTTT.

The chain combines TRBV15 with TRBJ1-4; 12 positions agree with TRBD1. V gave up 9 bases and J gave up 9 bases; unmatched junction bases: 2. Germline CDR1 reads LNHNV; CDR2 reads YYDKDF (reference sequence). The CDR3 sequence is 12 residues long. The CDR3 DNA reads TGTGCCACGGGACAGGGGGCTCAAAAACTGTTTTTT. Translated: CATGQGAQKLFF.

A few counts support this clone. J is TRBJ2-7 and V is TRBV5-1, with D maybe TRBD1 (6 bases). V lost 4 bases and J 1 base, leaving 12 bases between the germline ends. The CDR3 spans 14 residues. Germline V CDR1 and CDR2: SGHRS, YFSETQ. The CDR3 nucleotides are TGCGCCAGCAGCCACGGACAGATATCCTACGAGCAGTACTTC. Protein product: CASSHGQISYEQYF.

V usage is TRBV6-5 and J usage is TRBJ2-3, with a possible D match to TRBD2 (6 bases). V was cut by 6 bases and J by 7 bases, with 8 bases left in between. This CDR3 has 11 residues. The germline gives CDR1 MNHEY, CDR2 SVGAGI. CDR3 amino acids: CASSGGYTQYF. For the CDR3, the DNA is TGTGCCAGCAGCGGGGGATATACGCAGTATTTT.

This sequence joins TRBV2 and TRBJ2-7; D gene uncertain. Germline CDR1 SNHLY, CDR2 FYNNEI. The V gene lost 1 base and the J gene lost 0 bases, with 7 bases spanning the gap. This CDR3 has 14 amino acids. The CDR3 loop is CASSEDSLSYEQYF. The DNA for the CDR3 is TGTGCCAGCAGTGAAGACAGTCTCTCCTACGAGCAGTACTTC.

This clone showed up just a few times. The chain links TRBV6-5 to TRBJ1-1; no clear D gene. From germline, CDR1 is MNHEY and CDR2 SVGAGI. The CDR3 consists of 13 residues. V dropped 5 bases and J dropped 1 base, with 8 bases sitting between them. In DNA, the CDR3 is TGTGCCAGCAGTCCGACATCGAACACTGAAGCTTTCTTT. Amino acids: CASSPTSNTEAFF.

The chain carries TRBV4-3 and TRBJ1-2; the D is unclear. Deletions cut 4 bases from V and 7 bases from J, with 16 bases between. Germline V gene lookup returns CDR1 LGHNA and CDR2 YSLEER. This CDR3 has 14 amino acids. CDR3 DNA: TGCGCCAGCAGCCCTCCGTTGGGGAGAGTTGGCTACACCTTC. Translating gives CASSPPLGRVGYTF.

V and J are TRBV18 and TRBJ1-5, with unresolved D. Germline loops: CDR1 KGHSH, CDR2 LQKENI. V dropped 5 bases and J dropped 7 bases, with 12 bases sitting between them. This CDR3 region has 13 residues. The CDR3 here is CASSSVDNQPQHF. DNA for the CDR3: TGTGCCAGCTCATCAGTTGATAACCAGCCCCAGCATTTT.

V and J are TRBV11-2 and TRBJ2-7; possibly TRBD1 for D (6 bases). Germline assignment: CDR1 SGHAT and CDR2 FQNNGV. The CDR3 contains 11 residues. The germline V and J ends were trimmed by 5 bases and 4 bases, with 6 bases remaining between them. In DNA form, the CDR3 reads TGTGCCAGCAGCACAGGGTACGAGCAGTACTTC. Protein product: CASSTGYEQYF.

This chain links TRBV7-2 with TRBJ2-1; TRBD1 matches 7 bases. With V trimmed by 6 bases and J by 5 bases, 10 bases remained unmatched. This CDR3 is built from 15 residues. The germline CDR1 and CDR2 sequences are SGHTA and FQGNSA. CDR3 sequence (DNA): TGTGCCAGCAGAATCAGGGGACAGCCTAACAATGAGCAGTTCTTC. Its protein is CASRIRGQPNNEQFF.

This clone was recorded once. The gene calls are TRBV4-3 and TRBJ1-2; D unclear. The CDR3 is made up of 13 amino acids. V lost 1 base, J lost 2 bases, and 5 bases lay in between. Germline CDR1 reads LGHNA; CDR2 reads YSLEER. CDR3 loop: CASSQGQNYGYTF. The CDR3 DNA follows: TGCGCCAGCAGCCAAGGGCAGAACTATGGCTACACCTTC.

This clone is a singleton in its sample. The chain combines TRBV5-6 with TRBJ1-2; maybe TRBD1 (6 bases). V gave up 0 bases and J gave up 3 bases, with 9 bases separating them. Germline V gives CDR1 SGHDT, CDR2 YYEEEE. This CDR3 is built from 14 residues. CDR3 bases: TGTGCCAGCAGCTTGGGCCCAGGGGACTATGGCTACACCTTC. Encoded protein: CASSLGPGDYGYTF.

The V call is TRBV9, the J call TRBJ1-2; D perhaps matches TRBD1 (6 bases). The length of the CDR3 is 13 residues. In germline, CDR1 is SGDLS, CDR2 YYNGEE. Deletions cut 1 base from V and 13 bases from J, with 17 bases between. In DNA form, the CDR3 reads TGTGCCAGCAGCGTAACAACCGGGACAACCATCACCTTC. This codes for CASSVTTGTTITF.

The chain carries TRBV7-2 and TRBJ2-1; 10 bases are shared with TRBD2. Per the germline V gene, CDR1 is SGHTA and CDR2 is FQGNSA. The length of the CDR3 is 16 residues. Germline trimming cut 4 bases from V and 5 bases from J; bases unmatched to any gene: 8. The CDR3 bases are TGTGCCAGCAGCTCCCCGACTAGCGGGTACGACAATGAGCAGTTCTTC. As protein: CASSSPTSGYDNEQFF.

The chain joins TRBV6-5 to TRBJ2-7; TRBD1 is a possible D gene (5 bases). V lost 0 bases and J 6 bases, leaving 15 bases between the germline ends. This CDR3 spans 15 amino acids. Germline lookup yields CDR1 MNHEY and CDR2 SVGAGI. The CDR3 DNA is TGTGCCAGCAGTTACTCGAGATGGCAGGGCGGCGAGCAGTACTTC. This sequence encodes CASSYSRWQGGEQYF.

This chain connects TRBV6-5 to TRBJ2-1; no reliable D call. This CDR3 contains 13 residues. The V and J ends lost 3 bases and 5 bases respectively, with 8 bases between them. CDR1 and CDR2 (germline): MNHEY, SVGAGI. In DNA form, the CDR3 reads TGTGCCAGCAGTTATTTGCACAACAATGAGCAGTTCTTC. It is translated as CASSYLHNNEQFF.